This is a list of T cell receptor beta chains from one sample in a study of tumor-infiltrating lymphocytes in primary liver carcinoma. TCRdb redid the calling of the multiplex PCR reads with MiXCR, one entry per CDR3 protein. The data hold about 78,000 distinct CDR3 sequences, with 71% observed a single time. Sequenced sample: liver tumor tissue from sampling region 4. All receptors come from a woman aged 60-75 years with primary liver carcinoma and hepatitis B virus infection. CDR3s include the opening cysteine and the closing phenylalanine or tryptophan. Each record gives: V gene, D gene, clone size, J gene, CDR3 DNA, CDR3 protein. The D gene is left open where the match is weak. Size values are once, few and many counts, or a class for expanded clones, and some rows have none.

TRBV12-3/TRBV12-4	TRBD1	NA	TRBJ2-6	TGTGCCAGCAGTTCGGGACAGGGGATCTCTGGGGCCAACCTCCTGACTTTC	CASSSGQGISGANLLTF
TRBV28	NA	NA	TRBJ2-6	TGTGCCAACACCCTATCCGGGGCCAACGTCCTGACTTTC	CANTLSGANVLTF
TRBV28	TRBD1	NA	TRBJ1-2	TGTGCCAACAGACACGCCGGGACAGGGAACTATGGCTACACCTTC	CANRHAGTGNYGYTF
TRBV6-2/TRBV6-3	TRBD2	NA	TRBJ2-3	TGTGCCGGCAGCTTTAATTTGCGGGACTACTCTAACACAGATACGCAGTATTTT	CAGSFNLRDYSNTDTQYF
TRBV11-2	TRBD2	NA	TRBJ2-7	TGTACCAGAAGCGTGACTCGCGGGAGTTACGAGCAGTACTTC	CTRSVTRGSYEQYF
TRBV11-2	NA	NA	TRBJ2-7	TGTGCCAGCTGCTCTAACAGGAAGTCCTACGAGCAGTACTTC	CASCSNRKSYEQYF
TRBV12-3/TRBV12-4	NA	NA	TRBJ1-2	TGTGCCAGCAGTTTAAACCGACAGAACTATGCCTTC	CASSLNRQNYAF
TRBV6-1	TRBD2	NA	TRBJ2-7	TGTGCCAGCAGCCCCTACCCAGCGGGAGGGTCCTATGAGCAGTACTTC	CASSPYPAGGSYEQYF
TRBV29-1	NA	many	TRBJ2-2	TGCAGCGTTAACGGGGTCCTTACCGGGGAGCTGTTTTTT	CSVNGVLTGELFF
TRBV11-3	NA	NA	TRBJ2-3	TGTGCCAGCAGCCTAGATCGACATAGTACAGATGCGCAGTATTTT	CASSLDRHSTDAQYF
TRBV20-1	TRBD1	NA	TRBJ1-2	TGCAGTGCTAGAGACCAGGGGGGGCTCTATGGCTACACCTTC	CSARDQGGLYGYTF
TRBV5-6	NA	many	TRBJ2-7	TGTGCCAGCAGCTCGATCCAGGATTTATCCTACGAGCAGTACTTC	CASSSIQDLSYEQYF
TRBV6-1	TRBD2	NA	TRBJ2-2	TGTGTCAGCAGTGACGGGAGGGCCACCGGGGAGCTGCTTTTT	CVSSDGRATGELLF
TRBV6-6	NA	NA	TRBJ2-7	TGTGCCGGTACCAACAGAGCGGGCAGGGGCGAGCAGTACTTC	CAGTNRAGRGEQYF
TRBV7-9	NA	NA	TRBJ1-1	TGTGCCAGCAGCCGACACGGGCCCAACACTGAAGCTTTCTTT	CASSRHGPNTEAFF
TRBV6-6	TRBD1	NA	TRBJ2-6	TGTGACAGCAGTAAGCAGGGGGCTGGGGCCGACGTCCTGACTTTC	CDSSKQGAGADVLTF
TRBV7-9	TRBD1	NA	TRBJ2-7	TGTGCCAGCAGCCCTGACAGGGGGTGCTCGGACGAGCAGAACTTC	CASSPDRGCSDEQNF
TRBV7-8	NA	many	TRBJ1-1	TGTGCCAGCAGCTTCTCCCGGGGCGTCACTGAAGCTTTCTTT	CASSFSRGVTEAFF
TRBV20-1	NA	few	TRBJ2-5	TGCAGTGCTAGGGATGGAGGGTTTAAGACCCAGTACTTC	CSARDGGFKTQYF
TRBV11-3	NA	NA	TRBJ2-5	TGTGCCGGCAGCTCCCGTCGGGGATACCAAGAGACCCAGTGCTTC	CAGSSRRGYQETQCF
TRBV7-3	NA	NA	TRBJ2-6	TGTGCCAGCAGCTTGACTGGCAGGGCTAGTGGGGCCAACGTCCTGACTTTC	CASSLTGRASGANVLTF
TRBV21-1	NA	many	TRBJ2-1	TGTGCCAGCAGTCCCCCGGATAGGGGGCCTTTCTACAATGAGCAGTTCTTC	CASSPPDRGPFYNEQFF